This TCR beta chain originates from a study of T cell responses to AZD1222 COVID-19 vaccine (dated by TCRdb to the early 2020s). For the wider study: Because spike-specific TCR depth and breadth did not differ between the two schedules, AZD1222 recipients who got a second dose at roughly 4 weeks were pooled with those who got a second dose at roughly 12 weeks. A total of approximately 230 trial participants underwent TCR sequencing, of whom around 200 received two doses of AZD1222 and some 25 received two doses of the MenACWY control vaccine. Enrollment into the trials was organized by age into subgroups of 18-55, 56-69 and 70-plus years, and those subgroups contained roughly 140, 27 and 60 TCR-sequenced participants, respectively.

What the work shows at the level of the full study, not this receptor alone: The 56-69-year group was small, and its depth increase did not reach significance, likely because of low power. Conclusions about previously exposed vaccinees are limited, since just a handful of AZD1222 recipients were seropositive for SARS-CoV-2 at baseline. After two AZD1222 doses, both the breadth and the depth of spike-specific TCRs were significantly higher than at day 0 and than in MenACWY recipients. No day 14 peak-response samples were available, so repertoires were characterized only after the peak T cell response. The vaccine-associated CD4 TCRs covered the entire spike protein, and the dominant responses fell in regions 160-218 and 743-854. Participants were mostly white British and included more females than males, and it was suggested by the authors that clonal diversity may have been underestimated. Epitopes outside the regions mutated in the B.1.351 and B.1.1.7 variants were reportedly recognized by nearly half of the unique spike-specific TCRs.

In the paper's terms, the time point label means: baseline before first vaccination. The vaccinee samples were drawn from two UK trials, COV001 and COV002, one of which was a single-blind randomized controlled phase 2/3 trial testing AZD1222 (ChAdOx1 nCoV-19) in healthy adults. For TCRbeta chain sequencing, PBMC samples were collected from trial participants at day 0 and at day 28 after the second dose. Worth noting for this clone: Its antigen remains undetermined. One base away there is no much larger clone; base qualities are not given.

The CDR3 regions of human TCRbeta chains were subjected to immunosequencing. In the authors' own workflow: Repertoire TCRs were matched against a reference library of SARS-CoV-2-specific TCRs generated with the MIRA antigen-specificity platform. Breadth was defined as the fraction of unique TCRs that were SARS-CoV-2-associated. Depth was defined as the fraction of total T cells that were SARS-CoV-2-associated. Using the MIRA data, every spike-specific TCR was mapped to the spike region that the TCR reacted to and assigned to either a CD4 or a CD8 class. Log10-transformed breadth and depth values were compared by one-way ANOVA with Sidak's multiple comparisons tests. Held by TCRdb, this immuneACCESS table contains in-frame sequences only and omits some clones. Under half of the omission traces to an unresolved V gene where checked; the cause of the rest is unknown. V and J calls and clone size come straight from that table; D and trimming were deduced from the DNA. The sample table shows about 160,000 clones, and around nine tenths are seen once. The ten most abundant clones make up more than 1.3% of the sample.

The CDR3 sequence holds 15 residues, the cysteine and phenylalanine included. Only the CDR3 part of the read is kept: 45 bases, read in frame from the first base. CDR1 and CDR2 were assigned from the germline V gene (reference sequence) as SGHNT and YYREEE. V is clipped by 0 bases and J by 5 bases, and the sequence between their germline boundaries is 14 bases long. The material was peripheral blood, obtained on day 0 of AZD1222 vaccination. The source is an adult in good health. The chain couples TRBV5-4 to TRBJ1-1; TRBD1 is perhaps the D gene, given 6 matching bases. The CDR3 corresponds to CASSLVAGVGTEAFF. The DNA sequence reads TGTGCCAGCAGCTTGGTGGCAGGGGTTGGAACTGAAGCTTTCTTT.